The clone carrying this TCR beta chain was seen more than once but under ten times. As yet, its antigen is unknown. Researchers took RNA transcripts and amplified the TCR beta CDR3 regions from them. TCR CDR3 underwent first-round RT-PCR with the HTBI primer set. TCRdb recomputed calls from the multiplex PCR reads with MiXCR, one row per CDR3 protein. The data show 310,000 or so distinct CDR3 sequences, approximately 15% seen once. This sample stems from a study of T cells in Graves' hyperthyroidism and ophthalmopathy. Study at large: Initial diagnosis, before any treatment, was when peripheral blood was collected.

Trimming pared 5 bases from V and 1 base from J, leaving 11 bases between. The CDR3 contains 14 residues. Germline V CDR1 and CDR2: SEHNR, FQNEAQ (reference sequence). General study findings and limits: In the blood, most expanded thyroid clonotypes above 0.001 appeared as well. By a 13 V-J model, ophthalmopathy was set apart from stable hyperthyroidism.

Investigators excluded patients with uncontrolled infection, other autoimmune disease, pregnancy or lactation. The V gene is TRBV7-9, the J gene TRBJ1-1; D remains ambiguous. This clonotype was sampled from a woman aged 55-69 years with Graves' ophthalmopathy. Input material: blood. The CDR3, as DNA: TGTGCCAGCAGCCCCGTTGGGGAGAACACTGAAGCTTTCTTT. It translates to CASSPVGENTEAFF.